One sample yielded the 16 T cell receptor beta chains listed below, sequenced in a study of blood T cells in healthy people across ages. A second PCR of 7 to 11 cycles used a sample-barcoded 5' primer and a J-beta primer mix. TCRdb re-analysed the 5' RACE reads in MiXCR, keeping a single row per CDR3 protein. The sample holds hundreds of thousands of distinct CDR3 sequences; 40% to 65% are singletons and the top ten take about 13%. Material for sequencing was blood. Every receptor here comes from a woman older than 75 in good health.

The rearrangement joins TRBV9 to TRBJ1-2; D ambiguous. This CDR3 is 14 amino acids long. Trimming shortened V by 4 bases and J by 8 bases, and 18 bases separated the two germline ends. Germline CDR1 is SGDLS and CDR2 is YYNGEE. The CDR3 protein is CASSLGPGKGGYTF. Written as DNA, the CDR3 is TGTGCCAGCAGCCTTGGCCCGGGAAAAGGAGGCTACACCTTC.

This chain links TRBV21-1 with TRBJ2-7; the table calls TRBD2, which could not be checked here. TRBV21-1 is a documented pseudogene. The CDR3 has 16 amino acids. The CDR3 reads CASSKVGTSESYEQYF. In DNA form, the CDR3 reads TGTGCCAGCAGCAAAGTGGGAACTAGTGAATCCTACGAGCAGTACTTC.

In this sample, this clonotype turned up a few times. The chain joins TRBV5-5 to TRBJ2-3, with D perhaps assigned TRBD1 or TRBD2 (5 bases each). V lost 2 bases and J lost 1, with 11 bases in between. Germline V gene data show CDR1 as SGHKS and CDR2 as YYEKEE (reference sequence). The CDR3 is made up of 15 amino acids. CDR3 in DNA: TGTGCCAGCAGCTTTCAGGGAGAACGCACAGATACGCAGTATTTT. Protein product: CASSFQGERTDTQYF.

On this clonotype itself: One base away lies a much larger clone, so this may be a sequencing read error. The chain is built from TRBV7-3 and TRBJ2-1, with D possibly matching TRBD2 (6 bases). Germline-derived CDR1 and CDR2 are SGHTA and FQGTGA. The CDR3 consists of 16 residues. As DNA, the CDR3 is TGTACCAGCAGCTCACCCTCCTCCGGGGGTTACAATGAGCAGTTCTTC. Its translation: CTSSSPSSGGYNEQFF.

V and J are TRBV18 and TRBJ2-3; D ambiguous. V lost 3 bases, J lost 4 bases, and 11 bases lay in between. This CDR3 region has 14 residues. Per the germline V gene, CDR1 is KGHSH and CDR2 is LQKENI. The CDR3 here is CASSPKGRPDTQYF. The CDR3 DNA is TGTGCCAGCTCACCTAAAGGGCGTCCAGATACGCAGTATTTT. The whole variable domain, remainder taken from reference TRBV18 and TRBJ2-3, is NAGVMQNPRHLVRRRGQEARLRCSPMKGHSHVYWYRQLPEEGLKFMVYLQKENIIDESGMPKERFSAEFPKEGPSILRIQQVVRGDSAAYFCASSPKGRPDTQYFGPGTRLTVL.

This clonotype was detected only a few times. This sequence may be a read error, since a much larger clone differs from it by one base. The J gene is TRBJ2-5, the V gene TRBV20-1; D is unclear. With the DNA end fitting TRBJ2-7 better, the J assignment may be wrong. CDR1 and CDR2 from the germline V gene are DFQATT and SNEGSKA (reference sequence). The CDR3 is 10 amino acids. The DNA of the CDR3 is TGCAGGGCTAGAAGGTACGAGCAGTACTTC. It codes for CRARRYEQYF.

V is TRBV10-3 and J is TRBJ1-2; D is unclear. V lost 2 bases to trimming and J lost 4 bases, with 8 bases between them. This CDR3 is 13 amino acids long. CDR1 and CDR2 (germline): ENHRY, SYGVKD. The CDR3 DNA is TGTGCCATCAGTGAGCGCCCGCGCTATGGCTACACCTTC. This codes for CAISERPRYGYTF.

At least ten counts were recorded for this clonotype. This chain connects TRBV6-2 or TRBV6-3 to TRBJ2-7; D tentatively fits TRBD1 or TRBD2 (6 bases each). This CDR3 spans 13 amino acids. Trimming cost V 11 bases and J 3 bases, with 17 bases left between them. Germline CDR1 is MNHEY and CDR2 is SVGEGT. The CDR3 region is CASGAPSVYEQYF. The DNA of the CDR3 is TGTGCCTCGGGGGCCCCTTCGGTCTACGAGCAGTACTTC.

This clonotype was observed many times. V is TRBV6-6 and J is TRBJ2-4; 9 positions match TRBD1. The CDR3 loop spans 14 amino acids. Germline V gives CDR1 MNHNY, CDR2 SVGAGI (reference sequence). The V and J ends lost 5 bases and 9 bases, in that order; junction bases with no gene match: 8. CDR3 sequence reads: CASSAGQGTSIQYF. The CDR3 nucleotides are TGTGCCAGCAGTGCCGGACAGGGGACCAGCATTCAGTACTTC.

The rearrangement joins TRBV6-6 to TRBJ1-2; D gene unclear. The CDR3 runs to 11 residues. V was clipped by 4 bases and J by 5 bases, with 5 bases between them. The V gene's germline CDR1 is MNHNY and CDR2 SVGAGI (reference sequence). This chain's CDR3 is CASSWSYGYTF. Written as DNA, the CDR3 is TGTGCCAGCAGTTGGTCGTATGGCTACACCTTC.

V is TRBV4-3 and J is TRBJ1-5; possibly TRBD1 for D (5 bases). Germline CDR1 and CDR2: LGHNA and YSLEER. This CDR3 region has 18 residues. V lost 3 bases and J lost 0, with 18 bases in between. In DNA form, the CDR3 reads TGCGCCAGCAGCCAGGACCGGGACTATGGGTATAGCAATCAGCCCCAGCATTTT. As protein: CASSQDRDYGYSNQPQHF.

This clonotype was observed a handful of times. The CDR3 here is CASSPGGAQYEQYF. In DNA form, the CDR3 reads TGTGCCAGCAGTCCAGGGGGCGCCCAATACGAGCAGTACTTC. The rearrangement uses TRBV28 and TRBJ2-7; 8 nucleotides match TRBD1. V gave up 5 bases and J gave up 4 bases; unmatched junction bases: 7. This CDR3 has 14 residues. The germline V gene encodes CDR1 MDHEN and CDR2 SYDVKM.

This clonotype showed up just a few times. A junction boundary mismatches the germline segment, possibly from a read error. The V and J genes are TRBV18 and TRBJ2-3; 12 bases match TRBD2. The CDR3 has 18 amino acids. Germline loops: CDR1 KGHSH, CDR2 LQKENI. CDR3: CASSPGLAGGQGTDAQYF. The CDR3 nucleotides are TGTGCCAGCTCACCGGGCCTAGCGGGGGGGCAAGGCACAGATGCGCAGTATTTT.

The rearrangement uses TRBV12-3 or TRBV12-4 and TRBJ2-7, with D perhaps TRBD1 (6 bases). CDR3 length equals 15 residues. V lost 4 bases to trimming and J lost 5 bases, with 18 bases between them. In nucleotides, the CDR3 is TGTGCCAGCAGTTCTCGACAGGTAACCGGGAACGAGCAGTACTTC. Protein: CASSSRQVTGNEQYF.

This sequence joins TRBV7-2 and TRBJ2-1; 9 bases line up with TRBD2. The CDR3 loop spans 18 amino acids. Germline loops: CDR1 SGHTA, CDR2 FQGNSA. J was trimmed by 7 bases and V by 1 base; bases with no gene match: 14. This CDR3 is CASSLGGHGGRDRNEQFF. CDR3 nucleotide sequence: TGTGCCAGCAGCTTAGGGGGGCATGGCGGGAGGGATAGGAATGAGCAGTTCTTC. The full variable domain, in which reference TRBV7-2 and TRBJ2-1 provide the parts outside the CDR3, is GAGVSQSPSNKVTEKGKDVELRCDPISGHTALYWYRQSLGQGLEFLIYFQGNSAPDKSGLPSDRFSAERTGGSVSTLTIQRTQQEDSAVYLCASSLGGHGGRDRNEQFFGPGTRLTVL.

This clonotype has just a few counts. CDR3 DNA: TGTGCCAGCAGCCCCGGGACAGGGGGCTCTAGCAATCAGCCCCAGCATTTT. It translates to CASSPGTGGSSNQPQHF. The J gene is TRBJ1-5, the V gene TRBV7-9, with TRBD1 identical over 12 bases. V lost 5 bases, J lost 0 bases, and 5 bases stayed unmatched. The CDR3 has 17 residues. Germline CDR1 reads SEHNR; CDR2 reads FQNEAQ (reference sequence).